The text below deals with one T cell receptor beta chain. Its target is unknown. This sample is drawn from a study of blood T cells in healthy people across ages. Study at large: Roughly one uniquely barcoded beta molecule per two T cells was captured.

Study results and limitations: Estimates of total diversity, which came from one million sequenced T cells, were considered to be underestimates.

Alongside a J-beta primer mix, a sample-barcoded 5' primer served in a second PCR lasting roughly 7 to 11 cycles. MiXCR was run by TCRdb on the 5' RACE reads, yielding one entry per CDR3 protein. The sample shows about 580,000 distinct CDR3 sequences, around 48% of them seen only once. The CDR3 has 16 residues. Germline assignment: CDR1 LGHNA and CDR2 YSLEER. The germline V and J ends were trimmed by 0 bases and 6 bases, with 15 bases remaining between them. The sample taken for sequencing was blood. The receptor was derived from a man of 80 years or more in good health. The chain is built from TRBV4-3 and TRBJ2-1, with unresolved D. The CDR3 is CASSQDGSGWGNEQFF. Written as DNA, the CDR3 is TGCGCCAGCAGCCAAGATGGTAGTGGGTGGGGCAATGAGCAGTTCTTC.